These T cell receptor beta chains were read from a single sample in a study of OX40 agonist ivuxolimab in advanced cancers. Sequenced by immunoSEQ multiplex PCR; TCRdb stores in-frame clones only, minus some. The sample contains about 25,000 clones, about 76% of which appear only once. The sample here was CD4+ or CD8+ T cells sorted from blood, taken in a trial of the OX40 agonist ivuxolimab. These receptors originate from an adult with an advanced solid tumor such as melanoma, head and neck, liver or kidney cancer. Both conserved end residues are part of each CDR3. The D gene is left open where the match is weak. Clone sizes are given selectively: once, few, many, or a class where the clone is expanded.

size	D	V	J	DNA	CDR3
once	.	TRBV5-4	TRBJ2-3	TGTGCCAGAATACCGTGGGCTTCCCAGCTCACAGATACGCAGTATTTT	CARIPWASQLTDTQYF
.	.	TRBV5-1	TRBJ1-5	TGCGCCAGCAGCTTAATGGGGGCCGAAAATCAGCCCCAGCATTTT	CASSLMGAENQPQHF
.	.	TRBV4-1	TRBJ1-5	TGCGCCAGCAGCCAAGAATCTTGGACAGAAACAAATCAGCCCCAGCATTTT	CASSQESWTETNQPQHF
.	.	TRBV2	TRBJ2-1	TGTGCCAGCAGAAGCGGGCAATACAATGAGCAGTTCTTC	CASRSGQYNEQFF
few	TRBD1	TRBV7-6	TRBJ1-6	TGTGCCAGCAGCGCCGGGACAGGGGGTACCTATAATTCACCCCTCCACTTT	CASSAGTGGTYNSPLHF
.	TRBD1	TRBV11-2	TRBJ2-7	TGTGCCAGCACCCCTGGGACAGGACCTTCCTACGAGCAGTACTTC	CASTPGTGPSYEQYF
few	.	TRBV5-6	TRBJ1-1	TGTGCCAGCAGCTGGGGGACCCCGAACACTGAAGCTTTCTTT	CASSWGTPNTEAFF
.	TRBD1	TRBV9	TRBJ2-7	TGTGCCAGCAGCGTAGGGGACAGGGACTACGAGCAGTACTTC	CASSVGDRDYEQYF
.	.	TRBV5-1	TRBJ1-6	TGCGCCAGCAGCTTGGCGGGGGTTCTCGAGGGCTCCTATAATTCACCCCTCCACTTT	CASSLAGVLEGSYNSPLHF
few	.	TRBV5-6	TRBJ1-4	TGTGCCAGCAGCTTACGACAGGAGGTCGAAAAACTGTTTTTT	CASSLRQEVEKLFF
few	.	TRBV5-6	TRBJ1-1	TGTGCCAGCAGCCCGATGAACACTGAAGCTTTCTTT	CASSPMNTEAFF
.	.	TRBV7-9	TRBJ2-7	TGTGCCAGCAGCCCCCAACAGGAATTCAACGAGCAGTACTTC	CASSPQQEFNEQYF
.	.	TRBV9	TRBJ2-6	TGTGCCAGCAGCGTAGCTGCAGGTATAAACTCTGGGGCCAACGTCCTGACTTTC	CASSVAAGINSGANVLTF
.	.	TRBV5-4	TRBJ2-7	TGTGCCAGCAGCTTTTCCCGTCAGGGAGCCTACGAGCAGTACTTC	CASSFSRQGAYEQYF
once	TRBD2	TRBV7-8	TRBJ2-1	TGTGCCAGCAGCCCAGGGGTAGCGGGAGTCTACAATGAGCAGTTCTTC	CASSPGVAGVYNEQFF
.	TRBD2	TRBV7-9	TRBJ2-1	TGTGCCAGCAGCTTAAGCGGGGCCTGGGTAGGTGAGCAGTTCTTC	CASSLSGAWVGEQFF
.	TRBD1	TRBV11-3	TRBJ2-7	TGTGCCAGCAGCGTAAGACAGGGAAATTACGAGCAGTACTTC	CASSVRQGNYEQYF
.	.	TRBV30	TRBJ2-1	TGTGCCTGGAGTGTATACTCCTACAATGAGCAGTTCTTC	CAWSVYSYNEQFF
few	TRBD2	TRBV4-1	TRBJ2-3	TGCGCCAGCAGCCAAGCACCGGGGGGGCATACAGATACGCAGTATTTT	CASSQAPGGHTDTQYF
.	TRBD1	TRBV28	TRBJ2-1	TGTGCCAGCCGCAAACTCCGGGACAGCTTCGATGAGCAGTTCTTC	CASRKLRDSFDEQFF
.	.	TRBV2	TRBJ2-3	TGTGCCAGCAGTGAGGACACAGGGCTTAGCACAGATACGCAGTATTTT	CASSEDTGLSTDTQYF
few	TRBD2	TRBV6-1	TRBJ2-7	TGTGCCAGCGCGGGACTAGCGGGTTTATACGAGCAGTACTTC	CASAGLAGLYEQYF
.	.	TRBV27	TRBJ1-5	TGTGCCAGCAGTTTGGACGTAAATCAGCCCCAGCATTTT	CASSLDVNQPQHF
.	.	TRBV7-9	TRBJ2-7	TGTGCCAGCAGCTCGTACAAGAACTACGAGCAGTACTTC	CASSSYKNYEQYF
.	TRBD2	TRBV6-1	TRBJ2-7	TGTGCCAGCAGTAGCGGGATAGGGGAGCAGTACTTC	CASSSGIGEQYF
few	.	TRBV7-6	TRBJ2-3	TGTGCCAGCAGCTTAGAGTTAGCTTCGGGCACAGATACGCAGTATTTT	CASSLELASGTDTQYF
.	.	TRBV11-1	TRBJ2-5	TGTGCCAGCAGCCTGAGCGGGCTCCAAGAGACCCAGTACTTC	CASSLSGLQETQYF